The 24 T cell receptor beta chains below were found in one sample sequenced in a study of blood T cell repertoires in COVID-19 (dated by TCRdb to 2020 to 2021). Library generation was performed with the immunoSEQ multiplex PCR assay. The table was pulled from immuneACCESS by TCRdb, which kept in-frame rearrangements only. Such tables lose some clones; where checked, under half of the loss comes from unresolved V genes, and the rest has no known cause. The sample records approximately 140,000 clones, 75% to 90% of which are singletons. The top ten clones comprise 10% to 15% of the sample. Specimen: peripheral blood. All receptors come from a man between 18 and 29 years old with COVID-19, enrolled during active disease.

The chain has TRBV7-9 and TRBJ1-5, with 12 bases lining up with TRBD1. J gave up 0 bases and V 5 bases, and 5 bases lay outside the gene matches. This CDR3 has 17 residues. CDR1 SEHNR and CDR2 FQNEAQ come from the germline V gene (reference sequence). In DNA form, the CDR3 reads TGTGCCAGCAGCATGGGACAGGGGGCGTATAGCAATCAGCCCCAGCATTTT. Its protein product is CASSMGQGAYSNQPQHF.

The CDR3 here is CASSLQAPGGRADEQFF. In DNA, the CDR3 is TGTGCCAGCAGCTTACAGGCGCCGGGCGGGAGGGCCGATGAGCAGTTCTTC. The chain combines TRBV7-3 with TRBJ2-1; 9 bases are a match to TRBD2. V dropped 2 bases and J dropped 8; count of bases not matched to a gene: 13. The CDR3 covers 17 residues. Germline V gives CDR1 SGHTA, CDR2 FQGTGA.

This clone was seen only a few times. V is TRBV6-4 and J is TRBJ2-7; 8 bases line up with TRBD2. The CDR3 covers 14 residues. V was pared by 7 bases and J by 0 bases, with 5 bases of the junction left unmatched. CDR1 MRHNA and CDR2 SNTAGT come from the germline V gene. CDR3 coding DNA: TGTGCCAGCAAGGATACTAGCGGCTCCTACGAGCAGTACTTC. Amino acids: CASKDTSGSYEQYF.

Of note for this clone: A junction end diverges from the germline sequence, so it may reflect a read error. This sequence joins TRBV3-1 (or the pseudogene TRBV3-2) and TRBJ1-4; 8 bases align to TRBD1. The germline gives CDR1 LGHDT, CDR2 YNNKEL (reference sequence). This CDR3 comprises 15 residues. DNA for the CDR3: TGTGCCAGCAGCCAAGACGGCCAGGGGGCCGAAAAACTGCTTTTT. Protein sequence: CASSQDGQGAEKLLF.

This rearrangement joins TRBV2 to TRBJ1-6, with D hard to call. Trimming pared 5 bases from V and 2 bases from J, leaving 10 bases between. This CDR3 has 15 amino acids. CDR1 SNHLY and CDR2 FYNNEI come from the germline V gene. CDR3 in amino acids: CASSSIRAYNSPLHF. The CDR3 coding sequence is TGTGCCAGCAGTTCCATCCGGGCCTATAATTCACCCCTCCACTTT.

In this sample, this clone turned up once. This CDR3 reads CASSPWVTGKHEQYF. For the CDR3, the DNA is TGTGCCAGCAGCCCTTGGGTGACAGGGAAGCACGAGCAGTACTTC. This chain uses TRBV7-9 with TRBJ2-7; 7 bases match TRBD1. The CDR3 consists of 15 residues. Germline-derived CDR1 and CDR2 are SEHNR and FQNEAQ (reference sequence). V shed 5 bases and J 5 bases; nucleotides not matched to a gene: 12.

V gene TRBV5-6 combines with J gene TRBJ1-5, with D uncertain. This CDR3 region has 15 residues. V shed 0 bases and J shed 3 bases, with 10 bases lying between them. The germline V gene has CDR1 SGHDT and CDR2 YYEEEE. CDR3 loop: CASSLGGHNNQPQHF. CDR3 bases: TGTGCCAGCAGCTTGGGTGGGCACAACAATCAGCCCCAGCATTTT.

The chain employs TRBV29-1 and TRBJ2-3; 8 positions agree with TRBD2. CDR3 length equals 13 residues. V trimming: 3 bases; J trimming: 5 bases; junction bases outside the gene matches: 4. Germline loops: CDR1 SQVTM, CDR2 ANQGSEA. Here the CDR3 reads CSVDSGLVDTQYF. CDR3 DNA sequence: TGCAGCGTTGACTCGGGACTAGTAGATACGCAGTATTTT.

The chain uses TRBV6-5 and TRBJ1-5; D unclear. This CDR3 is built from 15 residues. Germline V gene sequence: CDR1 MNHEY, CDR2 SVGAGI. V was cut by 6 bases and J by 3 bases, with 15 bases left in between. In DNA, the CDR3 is TGTGCCAGCAGACCCGCGGGCAGGAACAATCAGCCCCAGCATTTT. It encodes CASRPAGRNNQPQHF.

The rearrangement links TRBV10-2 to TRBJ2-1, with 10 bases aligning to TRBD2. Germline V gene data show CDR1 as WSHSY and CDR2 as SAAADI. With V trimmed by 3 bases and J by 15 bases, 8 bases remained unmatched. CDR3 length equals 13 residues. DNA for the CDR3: TGCGCCAGCAGTGACGGACTAGCGGATCCGAGGTTCTTC. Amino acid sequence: CASSDGLADPRFF.

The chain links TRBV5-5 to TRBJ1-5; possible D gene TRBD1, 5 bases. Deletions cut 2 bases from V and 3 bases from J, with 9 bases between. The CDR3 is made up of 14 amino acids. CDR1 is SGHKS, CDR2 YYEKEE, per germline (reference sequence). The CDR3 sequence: CASSLGHLNQPQHF. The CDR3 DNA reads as TGTGCCAGCAGCTTAGGACATCTCAATCAGCCCCAGCATTTT.

Here the CDR3 reads CASRAGTGNSYEQYF. Written as DNA, the CDR3 is TGTGCCAGCAGGGCCGGGACAGGGAACTCCTACGAGCAGTACTTC. The J gene is TRBJ2-7, the V gene TRBV2, with TRBD1 matching over 9 bases. V lost 6 bases and J lost 0; bases outside the gene matches: 6. The CDR3 is 15 amino acids. Germline values: CDR1 SNHLY, CDR2 FYNNEI. The full variable domain, with the rest looked up from reference TRBV2 and TRBJ2-7, is EPEVTQTPSHQVTQMGQEVILRCVPISNHLYFYWYRQILGQKVEFLVSFYNNEISEKSEIFDDQFSVERPDGSNFTLKIRSTKLEDSAMYFCASRAGTGNSYEQYFGPGTRLTVT.

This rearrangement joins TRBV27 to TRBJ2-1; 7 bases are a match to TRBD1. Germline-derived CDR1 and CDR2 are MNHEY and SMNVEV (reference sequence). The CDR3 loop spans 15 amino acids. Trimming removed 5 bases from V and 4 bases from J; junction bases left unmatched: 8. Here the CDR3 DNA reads TGTGCCAGCAGTGCCACAGGGGATCGTTACAATGAGCAGTTCTTC. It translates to CASSATGDRYNEQFF.

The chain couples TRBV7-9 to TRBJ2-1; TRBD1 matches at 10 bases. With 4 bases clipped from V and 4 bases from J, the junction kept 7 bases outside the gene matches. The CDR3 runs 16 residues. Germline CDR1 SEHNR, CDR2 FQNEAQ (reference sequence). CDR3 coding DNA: TGTGCCAGCAGCTCTGAGACAGGGGGCGGGTACAATGAGCAGTTCTTC. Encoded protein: CASSSETGGGYNEQFF.

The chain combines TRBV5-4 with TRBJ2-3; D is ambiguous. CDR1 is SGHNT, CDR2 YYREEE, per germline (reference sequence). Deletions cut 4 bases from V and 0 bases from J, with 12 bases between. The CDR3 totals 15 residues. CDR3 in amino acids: CASSAGTSSTDTQYF. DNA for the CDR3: TGTGCCAGCAGCGCCGGTACTTCTAGCACAGATACGCAGTATTTT.

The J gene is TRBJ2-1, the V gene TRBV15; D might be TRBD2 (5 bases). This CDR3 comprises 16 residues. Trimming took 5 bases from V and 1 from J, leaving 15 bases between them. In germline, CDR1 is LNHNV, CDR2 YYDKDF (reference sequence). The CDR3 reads CATSPLGLRSYNEQFF. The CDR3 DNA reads TGTGCCACCAGCCCGTTAGGACTCCGGTCCTACAATGAGCAGTTCTTC.

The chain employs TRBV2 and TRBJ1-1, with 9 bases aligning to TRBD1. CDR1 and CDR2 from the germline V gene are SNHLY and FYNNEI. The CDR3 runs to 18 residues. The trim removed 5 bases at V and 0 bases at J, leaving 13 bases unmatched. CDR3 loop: CASSIPGTGRFVNTEAFF. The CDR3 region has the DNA TGTGCCAGCAGTATACCCGGGACAGGGAGGTTTGTGAACACTGAAGCTTTCTTT.

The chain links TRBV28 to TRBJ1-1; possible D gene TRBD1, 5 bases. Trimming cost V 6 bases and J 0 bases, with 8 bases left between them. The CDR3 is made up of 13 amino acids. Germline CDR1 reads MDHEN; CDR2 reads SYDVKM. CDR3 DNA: TGTGCCAGCAGGGGGCAGATGAACACTGAAGCTTTCTTT. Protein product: CASRGQMNTEAFF.

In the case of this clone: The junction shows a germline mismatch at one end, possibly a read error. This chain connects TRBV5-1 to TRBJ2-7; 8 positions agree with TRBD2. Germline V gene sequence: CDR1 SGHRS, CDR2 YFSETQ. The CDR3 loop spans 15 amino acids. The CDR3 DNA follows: TGCGCCAGCAGCTTGGCAGGTAGCGGGACATACGAGCAGTACTTT. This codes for CASSLAGSGTYEQYF.

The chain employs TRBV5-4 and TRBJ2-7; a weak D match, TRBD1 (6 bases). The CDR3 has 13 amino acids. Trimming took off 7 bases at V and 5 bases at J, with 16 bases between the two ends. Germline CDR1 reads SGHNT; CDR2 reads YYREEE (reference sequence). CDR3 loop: CASFNERDNEQYF. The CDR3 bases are TGTGCCAGCTTCAACGAGAGGGACAACGAGCAGTACTTC.

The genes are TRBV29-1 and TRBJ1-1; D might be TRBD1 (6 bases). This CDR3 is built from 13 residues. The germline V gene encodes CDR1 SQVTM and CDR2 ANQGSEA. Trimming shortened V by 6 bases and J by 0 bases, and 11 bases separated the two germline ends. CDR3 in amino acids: CSVGTGLNTEAFF. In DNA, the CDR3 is TGCAGCGTGGGCACAGGGTTGAACACTGAAGCTTTCTTT.

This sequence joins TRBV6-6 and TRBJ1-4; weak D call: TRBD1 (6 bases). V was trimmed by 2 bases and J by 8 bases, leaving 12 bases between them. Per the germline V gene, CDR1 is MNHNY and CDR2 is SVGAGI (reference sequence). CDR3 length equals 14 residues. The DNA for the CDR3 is TGTGCCAGCAGTTACGTACAGGGTCTCGAAAAACTGTTTTTT. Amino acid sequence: CASSYVQGLEKLFF.

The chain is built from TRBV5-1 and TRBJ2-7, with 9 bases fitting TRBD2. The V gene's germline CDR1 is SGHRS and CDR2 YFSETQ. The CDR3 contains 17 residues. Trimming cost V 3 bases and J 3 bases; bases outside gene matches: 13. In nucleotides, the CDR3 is TGCGCCAGCAGCTCCGCTACGGAACCGACTAGCGGCTACGAGCAGTACTTC. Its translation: CASSSATEPTSGYEQYF.

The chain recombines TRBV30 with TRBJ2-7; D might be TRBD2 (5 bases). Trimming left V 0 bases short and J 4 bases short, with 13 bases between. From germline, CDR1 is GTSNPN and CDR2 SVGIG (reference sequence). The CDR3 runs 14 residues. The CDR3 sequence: CAWSVPQRIYEQYF. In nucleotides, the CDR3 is TGTGCCTGGAGTGTACCCCAGCGGATATACGAGCAGTACTTC.